This TCR beta chain was recovered during a study of shared T cell receptors in the human thymus. The CDR3 extends over 15 amino acids. In germline, CDR1 is SQVTM, CDR2 ANQGSEA. Assay used: immunoSEQ multiplex PCR; TCRdb lists only in-frame clones, some missing. The top ten hold about 0.01% of the sample, which has some 700,000 clones, 88% seen once. As regards this clone: A read error may produce the germline difference seen at one junction end.

Separately, the same data were catalogued under a study of human thymus T cells. Per that study: Immunologically healthy infants in Finland undergoing congenital heart defect surgery were the donors. As related research reported, thymic repertoires overlapped highly among unrelated individuals.

Input material: thymocytes. The chain joins TRBV29-1 to TRBJ2-1; 8 bases match TRBD2. The sequence was obtained from a boy younger than two with a congenital heart defect. The CDR3 loop is CSVEDTSGPYNEQLF. The CDR3 DNA reads as TGCAGCGTTGAAGATACTAGCGGACCCTACAATGAGCAGCTCTTC.